What follows are 28 T cell receptor beta chains derived from one specimen sequenced in a study of T cells in Graves' hyperthyroidism and ophthalmopathy. RNA transcripts served as the template for amplifying TCR beta CDR3 regions. The HTBI primer set was used in a first-round RT-PCR of the TCR CDR3. TCRdb ran MiXCR on the multiplex PCR reads and lists one entry per CDR3 protein. The sample lists 800,000 or so distinct CDR3 sequences; more than 30% were seen once. The material sequenced was blood. The receptors were sampled from a man between 18 and 35 years old with Graves' hyperthyroidism.

There are a few counts of this clonotype. V is TRBV9 and J is TRBJ2-5, with 8 bases matching TRBD2. This CDR3 has 15 residues. Germline V gene lookup returns CDR1 SGDLS and CDR2 YYNGEE. V lost 4 bases and J lost 5; bases outside the gene matches: 10. The CDR3 reads CASSQVSGIRETQYF. The CDR3 region has the DNA TGTGCCAGCAGCCAAGTTAGCGGGATACGGGAGACCCAGTACTTC.

This clonotype turned up a few times. The chain carries TRBV30 and TRBJ1-4; D is possibly TRBD1 (5 bases). Germline CDR1 GTSNPN, CDR2 SVGIG (reference sequence). Trimming left V 0 bases short and J 7 bases short, with 9 bases between. The length of the CDR3 is 13 residues. CDR3 DNA sequence: TGTGCCTGGAGTGTCGGGGGGGGTGAAAAACTGTTTTTT. Translating gives CAWSVGGGEKLFF.

This clonotype was recorded at least ten times. V gene TRBV20-1 combines with J gene TRBJ1-2, with 10 bases aligning to TRBD1. The trim removed 1 base at V and 5 bases at J, leaving 4 bases unmatched. This CDR3 has 14 residues. CDR1 is DFQATT and CDR2 is SNEGSKA in the germline V gene (reference sequence). CDR3 sequence (DNA): TGCAGTGCTAGAGGTCCGGGACAGGGGTATGGCTACACCTTC. It encodes CSARGPGQGYGYTF.

The chain is built from TRBV12-3 or TRBV12-4 and TRBJ1-4; D remains ambiguous. The V end lost 4 bases, the J end lost 14 bases, and 8 bases lay between the germline ends. The CDR3 consists of 10 residues. In nucleotides, the CDR3 is TGTGCCAGCAGTTCTGAAGACCTGTTTTTT. Translating it yields CASSSEDLFF.

This chain links TRBV20-1 with TRBJ1-2; D gene uncertain. V dropped 6 bases and J dropped 3 bases, with 17 bases sitting between them. Germline V gene data show CDR1 as DFQATT and CDR2 as SNEGSKA (reference sequence). This CDR3 has 14 amino acids. The CDR3 reads CSAVRRHPDYGYTF. For the CDR3, the DNA is TGCAGTGCCGTCCGCAGGCATCCCGACTATGGCTACACCTTC.

This chain links TRBV12-3 or TRBV12-4 with TRBJ1-1; D unresolved. Trimming removed 4 bases at V and 4 bases at J, with 10 bases between. The CDR3 runs to 13 residues. The CDR3 DNA is TGTGCCAGCAGTTGGAGCGTAGGCACTGAAGCTTTCTTT. This sequence encodes CASSWSVGTEAFF.

The chain couples TRBV7-9 to TRBJ2-2, with D maybe TRBD1 (6 bases). V lost 1 base and J lost 9, with 15 bases in between. CDR3 length: 15 residues. The germline V gene encodes CDR1 SEHNR and CDR2 FQNEAQ (reference sequence). This chain's CDR3 is CASSLGQVMAWELFF. CDR3 DNA sequence: TGTGCCAGCAGCTTAGGACAGGTGATGGCATGGGAGCTGTTTTTT.

This clonotype has only one observation. V usage is TRBV29-1 and J usage is TRBJ1-2; unclear D gene. The V gene lost 1 base and the J gene lost 1 base, with 10 bases spanning the gap. The CDR3 runs to 14 residues. CDR1 SQVTM and CDR2 ANQGSEA come from the germline V gene. The CDR3 DNA follows: TGCAGCGTTGAAGGGGCCCAGAGTAACTATGGCTACACCTTC. It encodes CSVEGAQSNYGYTF.

A note on this clonotype: Sequence at one end of the junction differs from germline and may be a read error. The CDR3 loop is CASSLGQGGEAFF. Written as DNA, the CDR3 is TGTGCCAGCAGTTTAGGACAGGGGGGTGAAGCTTTCTTT. V and J are TRBV7-6 and TRBJ1-1, with TRBD1 matching 10 bases. The CDR3 sequence is 13 residues long. The germline gives CDR1 SGHVS, CDR2 FNYEAQ.

The V call is TRBV2, the J call TRBJ2-3; D remains unclear. The CDR3 is made up of 12 amino acids. Trimming took 8 bases from V and 2 from J, leaving 8 bases between them. CDR1 is SNHLY, CDR2 FYNNEI, per germline. The CDR3 here is CASAVYTDTQYF. The CDR3 coding sequence is TGTGCCAGCGCAGTTTACACAGATACGCAGTATTTT.

The gene calls are TRBV7-7 and TRBJ2-7; 14 bases agree with TRBD2. CDR1 is SSHAT, CDR2 FNYEAQ, per germline (reference sequence). This CDR3 has 15 residues. Trimming cost V 5 bases and J 6 bases; bases outside gene matches: 6. This CDR3 reads CASSQGLAGDFEQYF. CDR3 in DNA: TGTGCCAGCAGCCAGGGACTAGCGGGGGACTTCGAGCAGTACTTC.

The chain joins TRBV2 to TRBJ2-1; 8 bases are a match to TRBD1. CDR3 length: 14 residues. The germline V gene has CDR1 SNHLY and CDR2 FYNNEI. V shed 3 bases, J shed 3 bases, and the junction held 1 base outside the gene matches. CDR3 sequence reads: CASSDTGGYNEQFF. The CDR3 DNA is TGTGCCAGCAGTGATACAGGGGGCTACAATGAGCAGTTCTTC.

This chain uses TRBV10-3 with TRBJ2-6; 8 nucleotides match TRBD1. This CDR3 comprises 15 residues. The junction had 7 bases not matched to a gene; V was cut back by 10 bases and J by 2 bases. The germline gives CDR1 ENHRY, CDR2 SYGVKD. CDR3 sequence: CASRRQGTGANVLTF. CDR3 coding DNA: TGTGCCAGCAGGAGACAGGGGACTGGGGCCAACGTCCTGACTTTC.

A single count supports this clonotype. This chain links TRBV7-4 with TRBJ2-2; 10 positions match TRBD2. Germline values: CDR1 SGHVT, CDR2 SQSDAQ. With 5 bases clipped from V and 7 bases from J, the junction kept 7 bases outside the gene matches. This CDR3 comprises 15 residues. The DNA for the CDR3 is TGTGCCAGCAGCCCTCTAGCGGGAGAGGTCGGGGAGCTGTTTTTT. It encodes CASSPLAGEVGELFF.

In this sample, this clonotype turned up a few times. The V gene is TRBV11-2, the J gene TRBJ1-2; D gene unclear. The CDR3 is made up of 12 amino acids. Germline lookup yields CDR1 SGHAT and CDR2 FQNNGV. V was clipped by 5 bases and J by 7 bases, with 11 bases between them. CDR3 sequence: CASSKTESGYTF. The CDR3 DNA reads TGTGCCAGCAGCAAGACCGAAAGTGGCTACACCTTC. The whole variable domain, filled in from reference TRBV11-2 and TRBJ1-2, reads EAGVAQSPRYKIIEKRQSVAFWCNPISGHATLYWYQQILGQGPKLLIQFQNNGVVDDSQLPKDRFSAERLKGVDSTLKIQPAKLEDSAVYLCASSKTESGYTFGSGTRLTVV.

The rearrangement joins TRBV12-3 or TRBV12-4 to TRBJ1-5, with 7 positions matching TRBD1. The CDR3 contains 15 residues. J was trimmed by 4 bases and V by 6 bases; bases with no gene match: 9. CDR3 loop: CASSGWDSTNQPQHF. CDR3 bases: TGTGCCAGCAGCGGTTGGGACAGCACTAATCAGCCCCAGCATTTT.

This clonotype was detected only a few times. This chain uses TRBV20-1 with TRBJ1-2, with D possibly matching TRBD1 (6 bases). The CDR3 is 14 amino acids. V gave up 0 bases and J gave up 5 bases, with 13 bases separating them. Germline assignment: CDR1 DFQATT and CDR2 SNEGSKA (reference sequence). CDR3 DNA: TGCAGTGCTAGAGATCCAGGGGACCATTATGGCTACACCTTC. It codes for CSARDPGDHYGYTF.

The gene calls are TRBV25-1 and TRBJ1-2; D possibly corresponds to TRBD1 (5 bases). CDR3 length: 15 amino acids. V shed 2 bases and J shed 4 bases, with 14 bases lying between them. From germline, CDR1 is MGHDK and CDR2 SYGVNS. CDR3 protein: CASSEPLDKGYGYTF. The CDR3 DNA reads TGTGCCAGCAGTGAACCCCTGGACAAGGGCTATGGCTACACCTTC.

This clonotype was seen at least ten times. The V gene is TRBV2, the J gene TRBJ2-7, with 7 bases lining up with TRBD2. V shed 1 base and J 6 bases; nucleotides not matched to a gene: 9. The CDR3 consists of 15 residues. The germline V gene has CDR1 SNHLY and CDR2 FYNNEI. This CDR3 is CASSEEASGPIEQYF. The CDR3 region has the DNA TGTGCCAGCAGTGAAGAGGCTAGCGGCCCCATCGAGCAGTACTTC.

This clonotype was counted ten times or more. This CDR3 reads CSVPTTANDVLTF. The CDR3 DNA follows: TGCAGCGTGCCCACTACAGCAAATGACGTCCTGACTTTC. The chain links TRBV29-1 to TRBJ2-6; D gene uncertain. This CDR3 is 13 amino acids long. CDR1 is SQVTM and CDR2 is ANQGSEA in the germline V gene. Between the trimmed V and J ends, which lost 6 bases and 11 bases, there was a span of 17 bases.

At least ten counts were recorded for this clonotype. The chain combines TRBV7-9 with TRBJ1-1; D not resolved. The V gene's germline CDR1 is SEHNR and CDR2 FQNEAQ (reference sequence). The CDR3 sequence is 12 residues long. V was trimmed by 3 bases and J by 14 bases, leaving 16 bases between them. CDR3 region: CASSFDVRVSFF. Here the CDR3 DNA reads TGTGCCAGCAGCTTTGACGTACGGGTTAGCTTCTTT.

This clonotype was seen ten or more times. The chain has TRBV2 and TRBJ1-6; possibly TRBD1 for D (6 bases). This CDR3 comprises 15 residues. Per germline, CDR1 SNHLY and CDR2 FYNNEI. V shed 6 bases and J shed 5 bases, with 14 bases lying between them. CDR3 sequence reads: CASSERQANNSPLHF. The CDR3 DNA follows: TGTGCCAGCAGCGAAAGACAGGCCAATAATTCACCCCTCCACTTT.

This clonotype appeared once. J is TRBJ2-5 and V is TRBV29-1; D ambiguous. Germline CDR1 reads SQVTM; CDR2 reads ANQGSEA. V dropped 7 bases and J dropped 0 bases, with 6 bases sitting between them. The CDR3 is made up of 11 amino acids. DNA for the CDR3: TGCAGCGCCCAGGACCAAGAGACCCAGTACTTC. Translation gives CSAQDQETQYF.

This clonotype was recorded at least ten times. The chain employs TRBV7-4 and TRBJ1-3; D is unresolved. Germline V gene data show CDR1 as SGHVT and CDR2 as SQSDAQ. The CDR3 loop spans 16 amino acids. The V gene lost 3 bases and the J gene lost 2 bases, with 14 bases spanning the gap. In DNA, the CDR3 is TGTGCCAGCAGCTTGGGCGCTGGTTTGGCTGGAAACACCATATATTTT. Translation gives CASSLGAGLAGNTIYF. The variable domain in full, with the rest retrieved from reference TRBV7-4 and TRBJ1-3, is GAGVSQSPRYKVAKRGRDVALRCDSISGHVTLYWYRQTLGQGSEVLTYSQSDAQRDKSGRPSGRFSAERPERSVSTLKIQRTEQGDSAVYLCASSLGAGLAGNTIYFGEGSWLTVV.

Remarks on this clonotype: A read error may be the cause here, since a much bigger clone is one base away. The J gene is TRBJ1-1, the V gene TRBV7-9; 8 positions match TRBD1. Germline CDR1 is SEHNR and CDR2 is FQNEAQ (reference sequence). V lost 3 bases to trimming and J lost 6 bases; unmatched junction nucleotides: 12. The CDR3 length is 16 residues. The DNA for the CDR3 is TGTGCCAGCAGCTTTACAGGGGGAGGGAGACAAGCTGAAGCTTTCTTT. It encodes CASSFTGGGRQAEAFF.

This clonotype came up a few times. The genes are TRBV9 and TRBJ1-1; D perhaps matches TRBD1 (6 bases). This CDR3 contains 16 residues. CDR1 and CDR2 (germline): SGDLS, YYNGEE. Trimming left V 4 bases short and J 0 bases short, with 16 bases between. CDR3 sequence (DNA): TGTGCCAGCAGCCACCCCGACGGGGGCATGAACACTGAAGCTTTCTTT. This translates into CASSHPDGGMNTEAFF.

The V and J genes are TRBV9 and TRBJ2-7; TRBD2 agrees at 7 bases. This CDR3 has 18 amino acids. Germline CDR1 and CDR2: SGDLS and YYNGEE. The V gene end was trimmed by 4 bases and the J gene end by 5 bases; junction bases not matched to a gene: 21. The CDR3, as DNA: TGTGCCAGCAGCCCCCAAACCCCAGTGGGGGGGAAGAGCGACGAGCAGTACTTC. It translates to CASSPQTPVGGKSDEQYF.

V gene TRBV29-1 combines with J gene TRBJ1-2, with a possible D match to TRBD1 (5 bases). V was pared by 5 bases and J by 6 bases, with 19 bases between. Looked up from germline, CDR1 is SQVTM and CDR2 is ANQGSEA. The CDR3 runs 14 residues. The CDR3 DNA follows: TGCAGCGTTCGCCAACGGGGCCTCTATGATGGCTACACCTTC. Its translation is CSVRQRGLYDGYTF.